This T cell receptor (beta chain) was identified during a study of blood T cell repertoires in COVID-19 (dated by TCRdb to about 2020). In terms of the full investigation: Collaborator samples came from the United States, Italy and Spain and covered acute and convalescent phases of COVID-19. Nearly every sample came with metadata listing a de-identified subject ID, COVID-19 status, age in years and sex. HLA class I and class II types, where available, came from metadata supplied by the sample provider rather than from assay-based typing. The material from the prospective study consisted of cDNA or gDNA derived from T cells, B-cell-depleted T cells, or PBMCs. The samples were drawn from the first 160 participants of the ongoing ImmuneRACE study and from 1,200 or so subjects provided by 6 global collaborators. The dataset comprised deeply sampled blood TCRbeta repertoires from subjects exposed to, actively infected with, or recovered from COVID-19. The repertoires were made available in a free public database intended to serve as a resource for research on the immune response to SARS-CoV-2.

V gives up 3 bases and J gives up 7 bases, and the segment between their germline ends measures 16 bases. The CDR3 has 15 amino acids, counting the end cysteine and phenylalanine. The entry retains the CDR3 DNA only, 45 bases that are in frame from base 1. In the germline V gene (reference sequence), CDR1 corresponds to LNHDA and CDR2 to SQIVND. The collaborating institutions used their own protocols to collect whole blood in K2EDTA tubes. For TCRbeta analysis, collaborators shipped samples as frozen whole blood, isolated PBMCs, or DNA extracted from either of those sample types. Broad study findings and their caveats: The amount of clinical and demographic metadata varied by source and participant and was provided uncurated.

TCRbeta CDR3 regions were amplified from genomic DNA using the immunoSEQ Assay, a bias-controlled multiplex PCR. Turning to the authors' computational methods: The number of nucleated cells in each sample was estimated by amplification of reference gene primers within the assay. To quantify the absolute abundance of each unique TCRbeta CDR3 rearrangement, sequence reads were collapsed and filtered. For each sample, productive Simpson clonality was calculated as the square root of Simpson's diversity index across productive rearrangements. In TCRdb, the immuneACCESS table is reduced to in-frame sequences with V and J assigned. These tables do not hold every clone; where another copy was compared, an unresolved V gene accounts for under half, and the others remain unexplained. V, J and clone size are those of that table, while D and trimming were read from the DNA. The table for this sample lists some 15,000 clones; around 77% of them were counted only once. Jointly, the top ten make up about 14% of the sample.

On this clone itself: It lacks a known antigen. Nothing much larger sits one base from this clone, and base qualities are not available.

The V and J segments used are TRBV19 and TRBJ1-5, with a weak D call of TRBD1 (6 bases match). Source material: peripheral blood. This receptor was taken from a human donor in a cohort sampled during active COVID-19. For the CDR3, the sequence is CASSIAMGAWQPQHF. In nucleotide form, the sequence is TGTGCCAGTAGTATTGCGATGGGGGCTTGGCAGCCCCAGCATTTT.